This TCR beta chain was observed in a study of blood T cell repertoires in COVID-19. Across the study: COVID-19 samples, acute and convalescent, were from the United States, Italy and Spain. T cells, B-cell-depleted T cells, or PBMCs supplied cDNA or gDNA.

Seattle researchers signed up patients amid active infection and tracked them longitudinally. How the authors handled the data: Cell counts per sample came from amplifying reference gene primers. Method: immunoSEQ multiplex PCR; TCRdb's copy keeps in-frame clones and lacks some. The D gene and trimming were derived from the DNA, and the V and J assignments and clone size from that table. Counted here are approximately 500,000 clones, about 89% occurring once; the ten biggest clones make up roughly 7.4%. Trimming took 4 bases from V and 0 from J, leaving 20 bases between them. Germline V lookup: CDR1 SGHTA, CDR2 FQGNSA. The CDR3 is 18 amino acids.

Input material: peripheral blood. The receptor comes from a woman in her 50s with COVID-19, enrolled during active disease. The chain couples TRBV7-2 to TRBJ2-3, with D possibly matching TRBD2 (5 bases). The CDR3 coding sequence is TGTGCCAGCAGCTCACGCCCGTTCTACGGGGTTAGCACAGATACGCAGTATTTT. As protein: CASSSRPFYGVSTDTQYF.